The rows below give T cell receptor beta chains drawn from one sample of a study of T cells in localized non-small cell lung cancer. Using immunoSEQ multiplex PCR, the repertoire was profiled, and TCRdb retains in-frame clones only, with some absent. This repertoire shows about 30,000 clones, around nine tenths found once; its top ten account for 10% to 15%. The sequencing here drew on peripheral blood, taken before any cancer treatment. All receptors come from a female donor of 60 years or more with stage III squamous cell lung carcinoma. CDR3s include the opening cysteine and the closing phenylalanine or tryptophan. Fields, in order: D gene, CDR3 length, J gene, V gene, CDR3 protein, CDR3 DNA. A D gene is named only where the DNA matches it firmly.

. 13 TRBJ1-2 TRBV4-3 CASSQEGLYGYTF TGCGCCAGCAGCCAAGAGGGACTCTATGGCTACACCTTC
TRBD1 14 TRBJ1-1 TRBV7-9 CASRSQGPGPEAFF TGTGCCAGCAGGTCACAGGGGCCCGGACCTGAAGCTTTCTTT
. 13 TRBJ1-1 TRBV6-5 CASSGWKNTEAFF TGTGCCAGCAGTGGTTGGAAGAACACTGAAGCTTTCTTT
. 13 TRBJ1-5 TRBV28 CASSLFSDQPQHF TGTGCCAGCAGTTTATTTTCGGATCAGCCCCAGCATTTT
. 15 TRBJ1-5 TRBV6-1 CASSVPTGINQPQHF TGTGCCAGCAGTGTACCCACAGGGATAAATCAGCCCCAGCATTTT
. 16 TRBJ1-5 TRBV6-6 CASSYSPGNGNQPQHF TGTGCCAGCAGTTACTCGCCGGGAAACGGCAATCAGCCCCAGCATTTT
. 16 TRBJ1-5 TRBV28 CASSQVKGRANQPQHF TGTGCCAGCAGCCAGGTAAAGGGACGGGCCAATCAGCCCCAGCATTTT
. 18 TRBJ1-6 TRBV13 CASSPSSSLGLLGSPLHF TGTGCCAGCAGCCCCTCCTCATCACTTGGACTTCTTGGTTCACCCCTCCACTTT
. 15 TRBJ1-4 TRBV27 CASSPSGTTNEKLFF TGTGCCAGCAGTCCATCCGGGACAACTAATGAAAAACTGTTTTTT
TRBD1 15 TRBJ2-5 TRBV2 CASSRQGAYEETQYF TGTGCCAGCAGTAGGCAGGGGGCTTACGAAGAGACCCAGTACTTC
TRBD2 19 TRBJ2-7 TRBV28 CASSLTGPGTSGRSGEQYF TGTGCCAGCAGTTTAACAGGTCCAGGGACTAGCGGGAGATCTGGTGAGCAGTACTTC